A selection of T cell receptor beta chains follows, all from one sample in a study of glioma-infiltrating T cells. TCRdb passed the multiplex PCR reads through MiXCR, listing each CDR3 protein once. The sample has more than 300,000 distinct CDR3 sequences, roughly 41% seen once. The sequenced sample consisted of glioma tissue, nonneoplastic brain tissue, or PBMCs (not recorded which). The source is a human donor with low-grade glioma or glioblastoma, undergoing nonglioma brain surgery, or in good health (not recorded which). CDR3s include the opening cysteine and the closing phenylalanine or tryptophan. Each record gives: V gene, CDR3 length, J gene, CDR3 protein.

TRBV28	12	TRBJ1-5	CAGSLRDDPQHF
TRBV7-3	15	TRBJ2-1	CASSSDGPSDNEQFF
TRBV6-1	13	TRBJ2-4	CAISELGKSIQYF
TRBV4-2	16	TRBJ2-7	CASSHQLAGGRYEQYF
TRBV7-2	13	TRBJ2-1	CASSTHSYNEQFF
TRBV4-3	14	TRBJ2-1	CASSQGVGRDRQFF
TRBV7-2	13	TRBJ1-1	CASSPEVYTEAFF
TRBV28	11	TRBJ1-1	CASSSRPKAFF
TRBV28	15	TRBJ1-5	CASILQFYSNQPQHF
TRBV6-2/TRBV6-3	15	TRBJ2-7	CASRRLIQGTYEQYF
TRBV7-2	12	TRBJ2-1	CASRPTNGEQLF
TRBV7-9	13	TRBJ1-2	CASSLGQRGGYTF
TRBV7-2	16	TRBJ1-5	CASSLNRGRGDQPQHF
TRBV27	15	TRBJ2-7	CASGPGTSGRAQQYF
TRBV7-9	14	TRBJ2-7	CASSATVTNYEQYF
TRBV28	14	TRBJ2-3	CASSLQGRQDTQYF
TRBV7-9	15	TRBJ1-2	CASSLANDVNYGYTF
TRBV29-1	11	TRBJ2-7	CRFKGGYEQYF
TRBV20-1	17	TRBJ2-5	CSASPTGLAGGQETQYF
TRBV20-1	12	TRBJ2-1	CSARGLGDEQFF
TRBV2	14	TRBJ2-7	CASSLGTRGGEQYF
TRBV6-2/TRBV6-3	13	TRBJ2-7	CASRKGSSYEQYF
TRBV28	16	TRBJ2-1	CASSSHSGGTYNEQFF
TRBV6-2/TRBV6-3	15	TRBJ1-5	CASSRGQGSNQPQHF
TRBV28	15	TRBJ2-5	CASSTTRPEGWTQYF
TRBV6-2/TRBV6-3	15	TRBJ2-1	CASSYLPGSYNEQFF
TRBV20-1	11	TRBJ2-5	CSAPYQETQYF
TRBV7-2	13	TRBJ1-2	CASSLETGSGYTF
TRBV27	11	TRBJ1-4	CASSGSEKLFF
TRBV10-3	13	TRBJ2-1	CAIGTSGINEQFF
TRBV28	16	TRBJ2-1	CASSLELAGYYNEQFF
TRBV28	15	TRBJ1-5	CASSLGGGGSQPQHF
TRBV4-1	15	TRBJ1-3	CASSQPRSSGNTIYF
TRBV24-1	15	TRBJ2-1	CATSKRGRSYNEQFF
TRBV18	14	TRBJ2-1	CASSPGQVPNEQFF
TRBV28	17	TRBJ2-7	CASTLRRPPSNTYEQYF
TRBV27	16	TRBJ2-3	CASSFGTGGVTDTQYF
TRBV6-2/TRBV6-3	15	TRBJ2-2	CASTLLAGNTGELFF
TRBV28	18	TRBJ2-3	CASSPRLAGERSTDTQYF
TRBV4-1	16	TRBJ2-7	CASSQEWLAGFDEQYF